The 9 T cell receptor beta chains given below trace back to one sample, sequenced in a study of response to subunit inactivated influenza vaccine. TCRdb redid the calling of the RT-PCR reads with MiXCR, one entry per CDR3 protein. The sample lists some 200,000 distinct CDR3 sequences; approximately 12% were seen once. The same data also went into a second study, on T cells expressing NK-cell markers. That investigation notes: TCR beta libraries carry UMIs added by 5'RACE template switching.

The material was CD8+ T cells sorted from PBMCs, obtained about 11 days after vaccination. The receptors here all came from a man aged 45-60 years who received an inactivated influenza vaccine.

The chain links TRBV7-6 to TRBJ1-1; D gene unclear. The CDR3 spans 15 residues. V gave up 6 bases and J gave up 1 base, with 15 bases separating them. The V gene's germline CDR1 is SGHVS and CDR2 FNYEAQ. CDR3 amino acids: CASSHKSDWNTEAFF. Here the CDR3 DNA reads TGTGCCAGCAGTCATAAAAGCGACTGGAACACTGAAGCTTTCTTT. The whole variable domain, filled in from reference TRBV7-6 and TRBJ1-1, reads GAGVSQSPRYKVTKRGQDVALRCDPISGHVSLYWYRQALGQGPEFLTYFNYEAQQDKSGLPNDRFSAERPEGSISTLTIQRTEQRDSAMYRCASSHKSDWNTEAFFGQGTRLTVV.

The V and J genes are TRBV6-6 and TRBJ2-5; 7 nucleotides agree with TRBD1. There are 15 residues in the CDR3. V lost 4 bases, J lost 0 bases, and 5 bases stayed unmatched. Looked up from germline, CDR1 is MNHNY and CDR2 is SVGAGI (reference sequence). CDR3 bases: TGTGCCAGCAGTTTTACCGACAGGGACCAAGAGACCCAGTACTTC. Protein product: CASSFTDRDQETQYF.

The chain uses TRBV6-2 or TRBV6-3 and TRBJ1-1; D remains unclear. Germline CDR1 MNHEY, CDR2 SVGEGT. Between the trimmed V and J ends, which lost 5 bases and 0 bases, there was a span of 13 bases. The CDR3 extends over 15 amino acids. The CDR3 loop is CASSNYLQVNTEAFF. DNA of the CDR3: TGTGCCAGCAGTAATTACCTTCAGGTGAACACTGAAGCTTTCTTT.

The J gene is TRBJ2-4, the V gene TRBV20-1; no firm D call. CDR1 is DFQATT, CDR2 SNEGSKA, per germline (reference sequence). The CDR3 runs to 15 residues. Trimming removed 2 bases from V and 6 bases from J, with 17 bases in between. CDR3 protein: CSARRPFSSGNIQYF. For the CDR3, the DNA is TGCAGTGCTAGACGTCCTTTTAGTTCGGGAAACATTCAGTACTTC.

The chain recombines TRBV7-9 with TRBJ2-2; the match to TRBD1 covers 11 bases. The germline V gene has CDR1 SEHNR and CDR2 FQNEAQ (reference sequence). Trimming took 5 bases from V and 3 from J; bases not matched to a gene: 8. The CDR3 length is 17 residues. The CDR3 region has the DNA TGTGCCAGCAGCGCCCTCGGACAGGGGGCTCACACCGGGGAGCTGTTTTTT. It is translated as CASSALGQGAHTGELFF.

This chain links TRBV29-1 with TRBJ2-5; a weak D match, TRBD2 (6 bases). CDR3 size: 13 residues. Per the germline V gene, CDR1 is SQVTM and CDR2 is ANQGSEA. Trimming pared 6 bases from V and 2 bases from J, leaving 13 bases between. CDR3 amino acids: CSVEGQKQETQYF. The CDR3 DNA follows: TGCAGCGTGGAGGGGCAAAAACAAGAGACCCAGTACTTC.

The table lists this clonotype with a few counts. This chain links TRBV4-2 with TRBJ1-5; the match to TRBD1 covers 8 bases. The germline gives CDR1 LGHNA, CDR2 YNFKEQ. V shed 4 bases, J shed 5 bases, and the junction held 7 bases outside the gene matches. The CDR3 length is 15 residues. CDR3: CASSLLQGGDQPQHF. DNA for the CDR3: TGTGCCAGCAGCCTACTACAGGGGGGGGATCAGCCCCAGCATTTT.

The table lists this clonotype with a few counts. This rearrangement joins TRBV7-9 to TRBJ1-2; 8 bases are shared with TRBD1. V lost 5 bases and J lost 6; bases outside the gene matches: 11. There are 15 residues in the CDR3. CDR1 and CDR2 (germline): SEHNR, FQNEAQ (reference sequence). This CDR3 reads CASSPRTGIVHGYTF. The CDR3 DNA reads TGTGCCAGCAGCCCCCGGACAGGGATCGTCCATGGCTACACCTTC.

The gene calls are TRBV24-1 and TRBJ2-5; D possibly corresponds to TRBD1 (6 bases). V was cut by 1 base and J by 0 bases, with 8 bases left in between. This CDR3 spans 15 amino acids. Germline V lookup: CDR1 KGHDR, CDR2 SFDVKD. CDR3 sequence (DNA): TGTGCCACCAGTGATTTCGGGACAAACCAAGAGACCCAGTACTTC. Its protein is CATSDFGTNQETQYF.